The 5 T cell receptor beta chains in this list originate from one sample, sequenced in a study of T-cell memory formation after mild COVID-19 (dated by TCRdb to the early 2020s). The method behind the library was 5' RACE. Sequencing instrument: Illumina NovaSeq 6000. TCRdb reran the public reads through fastp at Q25 and MiXCR, keeping productive beta chains. Each entry merges the rows of one CDR3 protein and shows their most common DNA and genes. Present in this sample are a few hundred thousand distinct CDR3 sequences, less than 20% of which were seen just once. The top ten clonotypes cover around 21% of the sample. Sequencing was performed on PBMCs or a T cell subset sorted from them (not recorded which). The receptors stem from a man in his late teens or twenties who had mild COVID-19 (a few samples of this study predate the infection). The sample titles of this study are shuffled in the database, so cell type and time point are left out; the donor was told from shared clones.

This clonotype has a count of ten or more. The V call is TRBV29-1, the J call TRBJ1-2, with 11 bases that match TRBD1. The trim removed 8 bases at V and 4 bases at J, leaving 3 bases unmatched. The CDR3 extends over 12 amino acids. Looked up from germline, CDR1 is SQVTM and CDR2 is ANQGSEA. The CDR3 is CSSGTGGYGYTF. In nucleotides, the CDR3 is TGCAGCTCCGGGACAGGGGGCTATGGCTACACCTTC.

This clonotype was observed a few times. This chain joins TRBV7-2 and TRBJ2-1; the match to TRBD2 covers 11 bases. This CDR3 is 16 amino acids long. Germline CDR1 reads SGHTA; CDR2 reads FQGNSA. V dropped 2 bases and J dropped 8; count of bases not matched to a gene: 8. CDR3 sequence: CASSLNIAGGLDEQFF. The CDR3 DNA is TGTGCCAGCAGCTTAAATATAGCGGGGGGGCTCGATGAGCAGTTCTTC.

This sequence joins TRBV4-2 and TRBJ1-3; D not resolved. Germline CDR1 is LGHNA and CDR2 is YNFKEQ. Trimming pared 0 bases from V and 0 bases from J, leaving 9 bases between. The CDR3 extends over 16 amino acids. The CDR3 loop reads CASSQDRADSGNTIYF. In DNA, the CDR3 is TGTGCCAGCAGCCAAGATAGGGCGGACTCTGGAAACACCATATATTTT.

This clonotype occurred a few times. This chain uses TRBV7-9 with TRBJ2-4; either TRBD1 or TRBD2 may fit D (6 bases each). The germline gives CDR1 SEHNR, CDR2 FQNEAQ (reference sequence). V lost 4 bases, J lost 2 bases, and 9 bases lay in between. CDR3 length: 14 residues. CDR3 in amino acids: CASSSGGPKNIQYF. The CDR3 bases are TGTGCCAGCAGCTCTGGGGGGCCCAAAAACATTCAGTACTTC.

The chain employs TRBV5-1 and TRBJ1-1; D perhaps matches TRBD1 (5 bases). The germline V and J ends were trimmed by 3 bases and 1 base, with 7 bases remaining between them. The CDR3 loop spans 13 amino acids. Germline CDR1 reads SGHRS; CDR2 reads YFSETQ. CDR3 nucleotide sequence: TGCGCCAGCAGCTGGGACGGGAACACTGAAGCTTTCTTT. Its protein is CASSWDGNTEAFF. The variable domain in full, with the rest retrieved from reference TRBV5-1 and TRBJ1-1, is KAGVTQTPRYLIKTRGQQVTLSCSPISGHRSVSWYQQTPGQGLQFLFEYFSETQRNKGNFPGRFSGRQFSNSRSEMNVSTLELGDSALYLCASSWDGNTEAFFGQGTRLTVV.